This T cell receptor beta chain was captured by sequencing in a study of blood T cell repertoires in COVID-19. The germline gives CDR1 LGHDT, CDR2 YNNKEL (reference sequence). The ends lost 0 bases at V and 4 bases at J; junction bases unmatched: 6. This CDR3 has 17 residues. In the authors' workflow: Estimated nucleated cell counts came from reference gene primer amplification. TCRdb keeps only in-frame clones here, not all; method: immunoSEQ multiplex PCR. That table gives V, J and clone size, and the DNA gave D and trimming. The table has around 100,000 clones, 85% to 90% seen once; the top ten hold less than 4.5%.

The sequencing sample was made of peripheral blood. This rearrangement joins TRBV3-1 (or the pseudogene TRBV3-2) to TRBJ2-2, with 9 bases that match TRBD2. The clonotype was recovered from a human donor in a cohort sampled during active COVID-19. The CDR3 spells CASSQDPGLALTGELFF. For the CDR3, the DNA is TGTGCCAGCAGCCAAGATCCGGGACTAGCTCTCACCGGGGAGCTGTTTTTT.